The clone carrying this TCR beta chain has a single count. Its antigen remains unknown. This record comes from a study of vaccination effects on CD4 cells after COVID-19. In the study overall: After the second dose, samples were taken at median day 72.

The assay was immunoSEQ multiplex PCR, and TCRdb's table has in-frame clones only and misses some. Seen here are 25,000 or so clones, less than 75% observed once, and the top ten hold about 8.3%. The CDR3 has 14 amino acids. CDR1 is SGHRS and CDR2 is YFSETQ in the germline V gene. The germline V and J ends were trimmed by 0 bases and 6 bases, with 10 bases remaining between them. CD4+ T cells specific for antigen were expanded with viral peptide pools by the ViraFEST assay before sequencing. Upon completion of more than eight days in culture, CD4+ T cells were isolated. Participants got two doses of BNT162b2 or mRNA-1273 vaccine. A density of over 1.5 million PBMC per well was used; these cells were cultured with approximately 9.1 IU/ml IL-2 and approximately 10 ug/ml peptides.

The chain carries TRBV5-1 and TRBJ2-4; D unclear. The sample here was CD4+ T cells from PBMCs cultured with SARS-CoV-2 spike peptides, taken after COVID-19 vaccination. The sequence was collected from a human donor who received a COVID-19 vaccine. This CDR3 is CASSLDSAANIQYF. As DNA, the CDR3 is TGCGCCAGCAGCTTGGACAGCGCCGCAAACATTCAGTACTTC.